These T cell receptor beta chains were read from a single sample in a study of T cells in Graves' hyperthyroidism and ophthalmopathy. TCRdb called the multiplex PCR reads again in MiXCR, with one record for every CDR3 protein. The table shows 450,000 to 650,000 distinct CDR3 sequences, with over 12% occurring only once. Material for sequencing was blood. These receptors came from a woman in her late teens or twenties with Graves' ophthalmopathy. CDR3s include the opening cysteine and the closing phenylalanine or tryptophan. The order of the fields is J gene, CDR3 length, V gene, CDR3 protein.

>TRBJ2-1|12|TRBV12-3/TRBV12-4
CASSLGPGEQFF
>TRBJ1-5|16|TRBV28
CASSLGDRGVNQPQHF
>TRBJ1-2|15|TRBV2
CASREQGGWIYGYTF
>TRBJ1-2|14|TRBV5-8
CASSRTWTDYGYTF
>TRBJ2-5|13|TRBV2
CASTGQGLETQYF
>TRBJ2-3|12|TRBV7-9
CASSFASDTQYF
>TRBJ2-3|17|TRBV30
CAWSGASGRSSTDTQYF
>TRBJ1-2|13|TRBV14
CASSPRPADGYTF
>TRBJ1-2|14|TRBV6-1
CASSPTPRVDGYTF
>TRBJ1-2|13|TRBV19
CASKITTGHGYTF
>TRBJ1-1|14|TRBV5-1
CASSGTGGGFEAFF
>TRBJ2-7|15|TRBV7-8
CASSLAAGTAYEQYF
>TRBJ1-4|14|TRBV6-1
CASSRLSVNEKLFF
>TRBJ1-6|13|TRBV29-1
CSVGETNNSPLHF
>TRBJ2-5|15|TRBV11-3
CASSAKAGTQETQYF
>TRBJ2-5|15|TRBV7-2
CASSLVPGGQETQYF
>TRBJ2-7|11|TRBV20-1
CSANRQYEQYF
>TRBJ2-5|16|TRBV14
CASSQETGWLLETQYF
>TRBJ2-1|14|TRBV11-2
CASSLVFGRYEQFF
>TRBJ1-3|16|TRBV7-9
CASSAVRGGGGNTIYF
>TRBJ2-5|15|TRBV7-2
CASSRSGSYQETQYF
>TRBJ2-1|14|TRBV20-1
CSARYNDRSNEQFF
>TRBJ2-7|15|TRBV19
CASSRQVARGYEQYF
>TRBJ2-1|15|TRBV24-1
CATSGGTGKHNEQFF
>TRBJ1-3|16|TRBV4-1
CASSQDQYPSGNTIYF
>TRBJ2-7|14|TRBV19
CASSPWTHPYEQYF
>TRBJ2-7|14|TRBV10-3
CAIRGDASGDEQYF
>TRBJ1-6|15|TRBV7-3
CASSLTGGLGSPLHF
>TRBJ2-7|13|TRBV24-1
CATSDPGGYEQYF
>TRBJ1-2|18|TRBV28
CASYMGTSHLAFNYGYTF